The clone carrying this T cell receptor beta chain has ten or more counts. Read data end 3 residues before the CDR3 end; the end is taken from the germline J gene. CDR1 is SGHDT and CDR2 is YYEEEE in the germline V gene. V was clipped by 4 bases and J by 8 bases, with 19 bases between them. CDR3 length: 15 residues. TCRdb's table, derived via immunoSEQ multiplex PCR, lists solely in-frame clones and lacks some. This sample carries tens of thousands of clones and no singletons, and around 4.1% goes to the top ten. The data were obtained in a study of T cell clonality in common variable immunodeficiency.

The sequenced material came from peripheral blood mononuclear cells. This TCR derives from a person between 18 and 75 years old in good health. This chain uses TRBV5-6 with TRBJ2-1, with D perhaps TRBD1 (5 bases). The covered CDR3 bases are TGTGCCAGCAGCCAAACGGCGACAGATTGGCATGAG. This translates into CASSQTATDWHE. Given in full, the CDR3 is CASSQTATDWHEQFF.